This paragraph reports one T cell receptor (beta chain). What it recognizes is unknown. A CD45RA+ naive subset and a CD45RA-negative memory subset were split from CD4+ cells. These data come from a study of shared clonotypes between healthy human individuals. Findings and caveats of the study: Naive subsets typically showed greater estimated richness than memory subsets. The small donor group covered limited genetic and exposure diversity. The rarefaction results pointed to incomplete sorted-subset sequencing despite large depth.

The assay was immunoSEQ multiplex PCR, and TCRdb's table has in-frame clones only and misses some. This sample has 2.3 million or so clones, with approximately 93% found just once. V gave up 1 base and J gave up 2 bases; unmatched junction bases: 18. The CDR3 has 20 amino acids. CDR1 is SGHRS and CDR2 is YFSETQ in the germline V gene. V usage is TRBV5-1 and J usage is TRBJ2-7; TRBD2 aligns across 10 bases. The receptor was derived from a man younger than 35 in good health. Some clones in this sample may be carry-over from other donors' samples. The sequencing input was naive CD4+ T cells from PBMCs. The subset here: CD45RA+ positively selected. DNA of the CDR3: TGCGCCAGCAGCTTGTTTTGGGCTAGCGGGAGCTCCGCCCTTGCCTACGAGCAGTACTTC. Translation: CASSLFWASGSSALAYEQYF.